These T cell receptor beta chains were read from a single sample in a study of blood T cell repertoires in COVID-19. Here immunoSEQ multiplex PCR was the method, and the copy in TCRdb shows in-frame clones only, minus some. Of about 160,000 clones in the sample, approximately 90% were seen once. The sequencing sample was made of peripheral blood. These receptors all come from a woman aged 70-85 years with COVID-19, enrolled during active disease. Each CDR3 is given with its conserved first and last residue. A D gene is named only where the DNA matches it firmly. Clone sizes are given selectively: once, few, many, or a class where the clone is expanded.

j_call	d_call	v_call	clone_size	cdr3_aa	cdr3_nt
TRBJ1-6	.	TRBV28	.	CASSFPRNSPLHF	TGTGCCAGCAGTTTTCCTCGTAATTCACCCCTCCACTTT
TRBJ1-5	.	TRBV2	.	CASSERQNSNQPQHF	TGTGCCAGCAGTGAGAGGCAGAATAGCAATCAGCCCCAGCATTTT
TRBJ2-1	TRBD2	TRBV6-2/TRBV6-3	.	CASSYRASGGARNEQFF	TGTGCCAGCAGTTACCGAGCTAGCGGGGGGGCCAGGAATGAGCAGTTCTTC
TRBJ2-5	.	TRBV6-5	.	CASRDWTRAGETQYF	TGTGCCAGCAGAGATTGGACCCGGGCGGGAGAGACCCAGTACTTC
TRBJ1-1	.	TRBV2	.	CASRTTGWGEAFF	TGTGCCAGCAGGACAACAGGGTGGGGTGAAGCTTTCTTT
TRBJ2-5	.	TRBV7-9	.	CASSPRDSQQETQYF	TGTGCCAGCAGCCCGCGGGACAGCCAACAAGAGACCCAGTACTTC
TRBJ1-1	.	TRBV30	.	CAWSAGEKYTEAFF	TGTGCCTGGAGTGCAGGGGAAAAATACACTGAAGCTTTCTTT
TRBJ1-2	.	TRBV7-9	.	CASSLESREGYGYTF	TGTGCCAGCAGCTTAGAATCCAGGGAGGGCTATGGCTACACCTTC
TRBJ2-2	TRBD2	TRBV24-1	few	CATSDFLAGSGELFF	TGTGCCACCAGTGATTTCCTAGCGGGGTCCGGGGAGCTGTTTTTT
TRBJ1-2	.	TRBV6-4	.	CASSPYLGTMPSYTF	TGTGCCAGCAGCCCCTATCTTGGGACAATGCCTTCCTACACCTTC
TRBJ1-4	TRBD1	TRBV15	.	CATSRVQGAGEKLFF	TGTGCCACCAGCAGGGTACAGGGGGCAGGTGAAAAACTGTTTTTT
TRBJ1-5	.	TRBV3-1/TRBV3-2	.	CASSQGEGVWPQHF	TGTGCCAGCAGCCAAGGGGAGGGGGTCTGGCCCCAGCATTTT
TRBJ2-3	TRBD1	TRBV5-1	.	CASSSTGAGGTDTQYF	TGCGCCAGCAGCTCAACAGGGGCAGGTGGCACAGATACGCAGTATTTT
TRBJ1-6	TRBD1	TRBV9	.	CASSVVGTGDSPLHF	TGTGCCAGCAGCGTAGTTGGGACAGGGGATTCACCCCTCCACTTT
TRBJ1-2	.	TRBV10-3	.	CAITTRGNYGYTF	TGTGCCATCACTACCAGGGGTAACTATGGCTACACCTTC
TRBJ2-5	.	TRBV5-1	.	CASSLDGRGQETQYF	TGCGCCAGCAGCTTGGATGGCAGGGGCCAAGAGACCCAGTACTTC
TRBJ1-2	.	TRBV7-9	.	CASSPRDFAGYTF	TGTGCCAGCAGCCCCAGGGACTTTGCTGGCTACACCTTC
TRBJ2-5	.	TRBV4-1	.	CASSQEPGQETQYF	TGCGCCAGCAGCCAAGAGCCGGGGCAAGAGACCCAGTACTTC
TRBJ1-2	TRBD1	TRBV5-6	.	CASSLDTGGFAGYTF	TGTGCCAGCAGCCTTGACACAGGGGGCTTCGCTGGCTACACCTTC
TRBJ2-7	.	TRBV7-2	.	CASSFGSVGGAYEQYF	TGTGCCAGCAGCTTTGGGTCTGTGGGGGGAGCCTACGAGCAGTACTTC
TRBJ2-2	.	TRBV11-2	.	CASSFSFPGELFF	TGTGCCAGCAGCTTTAGCTTCCCCGGGGAGCTGTTTTTT
TRBJ1-3	TRBD1	TRBV28	.	CASTEGTGAGNTIYF	TGTGCCAGCACCGAAGGGACAGGGGCTGGAAACACCATATATTTT
TRBJ1-1	.	TRBV19	.	CASSLGGGRNTEAFF	TGTGCCAGTAGTCTGGGAGGGGGGCGGAACACTGAAGCTTTCTTT
TRBJ1-6	.	TRBV2	.	CASSEVRLNSPLHF	TGTGCCAGCAGTGAGGTCAGGCTAAATTCACCCCTCCACTTT
TRBJ1-4	TRBD1	TRBV7-9	.	CASSSWTGAREKLFF	TGTGCCAGCAGCTCCTGGACAGGGGCGCGTGAAAAACTGTTTTTT
TRBJ2-5	TRBD1	TRBV7-9	.	CASSSYGTGDSETQYF	TGTGCCAGCAGCTCATACGGGACAGGGGATAGTGAGACCCAGTACTTC
TRBJ1-1	.	TRBV7-8	.	CASSFWGQGGGTEAFF	TGTGCCAGCAGCTTTTGGGGCCAGGGCGGGGGCACTGAAGCTTTCTTT
TRBJ1-4	.	TRBV28	.	CASSFRGVNEKLFF	TGTGCCAGCAGTTTTCGGGGAGTCAATGAAAAACTGTTTTTT
TRBJ2-3	.	TRBV3-1/TRBV3-2	.	CASAEGGTQYF	TGTGCCAGCGCCGAAGGGGGTACGCAGTATTTT
TRBJ2-1	TRBD2	TRBV11-2	.	CASSQQTSASDEQFF	TGTGCCAGCAGCCAACAGACTAGCGCGTCCGATGAGCAGTTCTTC
TRBJ1-4	.	TRBV5-5	.	CASGGGGLAEKLFF	TGTGCCAGCGGAGGCGGGGGTCTGGCTGAAAAACTGTTTTTT
TRBJ1-1	.	TRBV30	.	CAWSVEGGTEAFF	TGTGCCTGGAGTGTAGAGGGTGGAACTGAAGCTTTCTTT
TRBJ1-1	.	TRBV7-9	.	CASSMQGGTEAFF	TGTGCCAGCAGCATGCAGGGAGGCACTGAAGCTTTCTTT
TRBJ2-2	TRBD2	TRBV9	.	CASSGPSGGPTGELFF	TGTGCCAGCAGCGGACCTAGCGGGGGGCCCACCGGGGAGCTGTTTTTT
TRBJ2-1	TRBD2	TRBV3-1/TRBV3-2	.	CASSPQTSVNEQFF	TGTGCCAGCAGCCCCCAGACTAGCGTCAATGAGCAGTTCTTC
TRBJ2-2	TRBD2	TRBV9	.	CASSTLAGGGTGELFF	TGTGCCAGCAGCACCCTAGCGGGGGGTGGGACCGGGGAGCTGTTTTTT
TRBJ1-2	TRBD1	TRBV10-3	.	CAITRDRDDGYTF	TGTGCCATCACCCGGGACAGGGATGACGGCTACACCTTC
TRBJ2-5	.	TRBV24-1	.	CATSDPLTGQETQYF	TGTGCCACCAGTGATCCCCTGACAGGCCAAGAGACCCAGTACTTC
TRBJ2-6	TRBD1	TRBV7-9	.	CASSPGTGGGSGANVLTF	TGTGCCAGCAGCCCAGGGACAGGGGGCGGGTCTGGGGCCAACGTCCTGACTTTC
TRBJ1-5	TRBD1	TRBV2	.	CASSEDRDVQPQHF	TGTGCCAGCAGTGAGGACAGGGATGTACAGCCCCAGCATTTT
TRBJ1-2	.	TRBV30	.	CAWSRSGDATGYTF	TGTGCCTGGAGTCGATCAGGGGACGCAACTGGCTACACCTTC